One and the same sample provided the 26 T cell receptor beta chains below, sequenced in a study of shared clonotypes between healthy human individuals. Some clones are missing from TCRdb's copy, which holds only in-frame ones; the method was immunoSEQ multiplex PCR. Among more than 400,000 clones listed, 95% to 97% were seen once. The sequencing sample was made of naive CD4+ T cells sorted from blood. Subset given: CD45RA+ positively selected. These receptors came from a woman under 40 in good health.

Only one count was recorded for this clone. The chain employs TRBV7-9 and TRBJ1-3, with 7 bases aligning to TRBD1. With V trimmed by 1 base and J by 1 base, 7 bases remained unmatched. The CDR3 spans 17 residues. CDR1 SEHNR and CDR2 FQNEAQ come from the germline V gene (reference sequence). CDR3 sequence reads: CASSLGTGRTSGNTIYF. CDR3 nucleotides: TGTGCCAGCAGCTTAGGGACAGGTAGAACGTCTGGAAACACCATATATTTT. The full variable domain, completed using reference TRBV7-9 and TRBJ1-3, is DTGVSQNPRHKITKRGQNVTFRCDPISEHNRLYWYRQTLGQGPEFLTYFQNEAQLEKSRLLSDRFSAERPKGSFSTLEIQRTEQGDSAMYLCASSLGTGRTSGNTIYFGEGSWLTVV.

The J gene is TRBJ1-5, the V gene TRBV10-1; D unresolved. CDR3 length equals 15 residues. In germline, CDR1 is WNHNN, CDR2 SYGVQD (reference sequence). The ends were cut back, 2 bases at V and 4 bases at J, with 12 bases in the middle. CDR3 residues: CASSEVGRRNQPQHF. In DNA form, the CDR3 reads TGCGCCAGCAGTGAGGTGGGCCGTCGGAATCAGCCCCAGCATTTT.

The chain uses TRBV5-1 and TRBJ2-7, with a tentative D call TRBD2 (7 bases). The CDR3 has 15 amino acids. Trimming removed 0 bases at V and 6 bases at J, with 16 bases between. Germline CDR1 reads SGHRS; CDR2 reads YFSETQ. The CDR3 DNA follows: TGCGCCAGCAGCTTGGCGGGGGCAGGGGAGGGCGAGCAGTACTTC. This translates into CASSLAGAGEGEQYF.

The chain recombines TRBV7-7 with TRBJ2-5; 15 bases map to TRBD2. V trimming: 4 bases; J trimming: 5 bases; junction bases outside the gene matches: 5. Germline CDR1 is SSHAT and CDR2 is FNYEAQ (reference sequence). The CDR3 spans 16 residues. This chain's CDR3 is CASSSGLAGGWETQYF. In nucleotides, the CDR3 is TGTGCCAGCAGCTCGGGACTAGCGGGAGGCTGGGAGACCCAGTACTTC.

This chain connects TRBV9 to TRBJ2-3; TRBD2 might be the D (5 bases). CDR1 is SGDLS and CDR2 is YYNGEE in the germline V gene. CDR3 size: 14 residues. V gave up 0 bases and J gave up 4 bases, with 9 bases separating them. The CDR3 bases are TGTGCCAGCAGCGTAGTATCAGCGGCAGATACGCAGTATTTT. Translating gives CASSVVSAADTQYF. The variable domain in full, completed from reference TRBV9 and TRBJ2-3, reads DSGVTQTPKHLITATGQRVTLRCSPRSGDLSVYWYQQSLDQGLQFLIQYYNGEERAKGNILERFSAQQFPDLHSELNLSSLELGDSALYFCASSVVSAADTQYFGPGTRLTVL.

This clone was picked up a small number of times. V gene TRBV5-1 combines with J gene TRBJ2-2, with TRBD1 as a possible D gene (6 bases). Trimming pared 1 base from V and 2 bases from J, leaving 12 bases between. The CDR3 has 16 residues. Per germline, CDR1 SGHRS and CDR2 YFSETQ. CDR3 bases: TGCGCCAGCAGCTTGTTGCTAGGGGGAAACACCGGGGAGCTGTTTTTT. The encoded protein is CASSLLLGGNTGELFF.

The chain employs TRBV5-8 and TRBJ1-1; D gene unclear. In germline, CDR1 is SGHTS, CDR2 YDEGEE. The CDR3 is made up of 14 amino acids. Trimming removed 5 bases at V and 0 bases at J, with 11 bases between. The CDR3 here is CASRPILLNTEAFF. CDR3 coding DNA: TGTGCCAGCAGACCAATTCTACTGAACACTGAAGCTTTCTTT.

In this sample, this clone turned up once. The V call is TRBV11-2, the J call TRBJ2-2; D gene uncertain. The CDR3 contains 16 residues. Deletions cut 2 bases from V and 0 bases from J, with 10 bases between. Germline V gene sequence: CDR1 SGHAT, CDR2 FQNNGV. The CDR3 region is CASSLLANANTGELFF. In DNA form, the CDR3 reads TGTGCCAGCAGCTTACTCGCAAATGCGAACACCGGGGAGCTGTTTTTT.

V gene TRBV5-4 combines with J gene TRBJ1-1, with 9 bases that match TRBD1. Germline CDR1 and CDR2: SGHNT and YYREEE (reference sequence). The CDR3 has 13 amino acids. J gave up 3 bases and V 4 bases, and 1 base lay outside the gene matches. CDR3 loop: CASSRDRDTEAFF. In DNA form, the CDR3 reads TGTGCCAGCAGCCGGGACAGGGACACTGAAGCTTTCTTT.

The J gene is TRBJ2-7, the V gene TRBV10-3; 7 bases line up with TRBD2. V lost 0 bases, J lost 7 bases, and 15 bases stayed unmatched. This CDR3 has 17 residues. CDR1 ENHRY and CDR2 SYGVKD come from the germline V gene. CDR3 protein: CAISESYQSGTGGEQYF. The DNA of the CDR3 is TGTGCCATCAGTGAGTCGTACCAAAGCGGGACTGGGGGGGAGCAGTACTTC.

The chain recombines TRBV18 with TRBJ2-1, with D maybe TRBD1 (5 bases). This CDR3 comprises 13 residues. V was shortened by 0 bases and J by 10 bases, with 10 bases between the two germline ends. Germline V gene sequence: CDR1 KGHSH, CDR2 LQKENI. CDR3 nucleotides: TGTGCCAGCTCACCACCGTCAGGGTCGGAGCAGTTCTTC. Translation gives CASSPPSGSEQFF.

The rearrangement links TRBV19 to TRBJ2-3; 10 bases agree with TRBD2. The CDR3 consists of 15 residues. V was clipped by 5 bases and J by 5 bases; unmatched bases: 7. The germline V gene encodes CDR1 LNHDA and CDR2 SQIVND (reference sequence). CDR3 amino acids: CASSLKLAGVDTQYF. DNA of the CDR3: TGTGCCAGTAGTTTAAAGCTAGCGGGAGTAGATACGCAGTATTTT.

The chain employs TRBV5-4 and TRBJ2-1, with 7 nucleotides matching TRBD2. Germline lookup yields CDR1 SGHNT and CDR2 YYREEE (reference sequence). This CDR3 contains 13 residues. V trimming: 4 bases; J trimming: 6 bases; junction bases outside the gene matches: 4. The CDR3 nucleotides are TGTGCCAGCAGCGGCGGGAGACGCAATGAGCAGTTCTTC. Residues: CASSGGRRNEQFF.

The rearrangement links TRBV29-1 to TRBJ1-3; D unresolved. The V and J ends lost 2 bases and 1 base respectively, with 6 bases between them. The CDR3 consists of 13 residues. From germline, CDR1 is SQVTM and CDR2 ANQGSEA. The DNA of the CDR3 is TGCAGCGTTGAACTGGATTCTGGAAACACCATATATTTT. Its protein product is CSVELDSGNTIYF.

The chain combines TRBV4-2 with TRBJ2-1, with no clear D. The germline CDR1 and CDR2 sequences are LGHNA and YNFKEQ. CDR3 length equals 15 residues. Trimming shortened V by 1 base and J by 5 bases, and 12 bases separated the two germline ends. CDR3 amino acids: CASSQVRPDHNEQFF. The CDR3 nucleotides are TGTGCCAGCAGCCAAGTGAGGCCGGATCACAATGAGCAGTTCTTC.

CDR3 nucleotide sequence: TGTGCCAGCAGCTTGTTACAGGGGGACACTGAAGCTTTCTTT. Protein product: CASSLLQGDTEAFF. The V call is TRBV5-5, the J call TRBJ1-1; 8 positions agree with TRBD1. Germline CDR1 is SGHKS and CDR2 is YYEKEE (reference sequence). The J segment lost 3 bases and the V segment lost 1 base, leaving 2 bases of the junction unmatched. CDR3 length: 14 residues.

This chain joins TRBV7-8 and TRBJ2-5; D gene ambiguous. Between the trimmed V and J ends, which lost 2 bases and 5 bases, there was a span of 18 bases. CDR1 and CDR2 (germline): SGHVS, FQNEAQ. The CDR3 covers 16 residues. The CDR3 here is CASSLYARSFGETQYF. CDR3 sequence (DNA): TGTGCCAGCAGCTTATATGCAAGGAGCTTCGGGGAGACCCAGTACTTC. The complete variable domain, with remaining parts taken from reference TRBV7-8 and TRBJ2-5, reads GAGVSQSPRYKVAKRGQDVALRCDPISGHVSLFWYQQALGQGPEFLTYFQNEAQLDKSGLPSDRFFAERPEGSVSTLKIQRTQQEDSAVYLCASSLYARSFGETQYFGPGTRLLVL.

The chain recombines TRBV5-6 with TRBJ2-7, with D tentatively TRBD1 (5 bases). Trimming left V 2 bases short and J 0 bases short, with 12 bases between. The CDR3 contains 15 residues. Germline CDR1 reads SGHDT; CDR2 reads YYEEEE. CDR3 amino acids: CASSFLQDLSYEQYF. CDR3 in DNA: TGTGCCAGCAGCTTTTTACAGGATCTCTCCTACGAGCAGTACTTC.

The CDR3 DNA is TGTGCCAGCAGTTTACTCTCGGCAAGGCTGGGGGGGACCGGGGAGCTGTTTTTT. Translation: CASSLLSARLGGTGELFF. V gene TRBV28 combines with J gene TRBJ2-2, with TRBD2 identical over 7 bases. CDR3 length: 18 amino acids. After removal of 2 bases from V and 5 bases from J, the junction contained 14 bases not matched to a gene. The germline gives CDR1 MDHEN, CDR2 SYDVKM.

The V call is TRBV27, the J call TRBJ2-1; the match to TRBD1 covers 8 bases. This CDR3 is 16 amino acids long. J was trimmed by 7 bases and V by 5 bases; bases with no gene match: 13. CDR1 MNHEY and CDR2 SMNVEV come from the germline V gene (reference sequence). CDR3 in amino acids: CASSPLDRVKSNEQFF. CDR3 sequence (DNA): TGTGCCAGCAGTCCTTTGGACAGGGTCAAATCGAATGAGCAGTTCTTC.

V gene TRBV11-1 combines with J gene TRBJ2-1; D is undetermined. This CDR3 contains 11 residues. Germline CDR1 reads SGHAT; CDR2 reads FQDESV (reference sequence). Trimming left V 5 bases short and J 7 bases short, with 6 bases between. CDR3 sequence (DNA): TGTGCCAGCAGCACCCGAAATGAGCAGTTCTTC. It yields the protein CASSTRNEQFF. The entire variable domain, with the rest obtained from reference TRBV11-1 and TRBJ2-1, is as follows: EAEVAQSPRYKITEKSQAVAFWCDPISGHATLYWYRQILGQGPELLVQFQDESVVDDSQLPKDRFSAERLKGVDSTLKIQPAELGDSAMYLCASSTRNEQFFGPGTRLTVL.

The V call is TRBV28, the J call TRBJ2-7; D not resolved. Trimming cost V 6 bases and J 4 bases, with 13 bases left between them. Germline CDR1 is MDHEN and CDR2 is SYDVKM. The CDR3 consists of 13 residues. CDR3 bases: TGTGCCAGCAGCCCTACCCAGGTATACGAGCAGTACTTC. This translates into CASSPTQVYEQYF.

V and J are TRBV29-1 and TRBJ2-7, with 8 bases aligning to TRBD1. The CDR3 covers 14 residues. CDR1 and CDR2 (germline): SQVTM, ANQGSEA. Losses at the gene ends were 7 bases for V and 1 base for J; bases not matched to a gene: 9. CDR3 DNA sequence: TGCAGCGCACGGACAGGGCCCTATTCCTACGAGCAGTACTTC. Protein product: CSARTGPYSYEQYF.

V usage is TRBV25-1 and J usage is TRBJ2-5; D possibly corresponds to TRBD2 (5 bases). Germline values: CDR1 MGHDK, CDR2 SYGVNS. This CDR3 comprises 14 residues. Trimming removed 3 bases from V and 4 bases from J, with 12 bases in between. CDR3 region: CASSDLDFRETQYF. The CDR3 DNA is TGTGCCAGCAGTGATTTGGACTTTCGAGAGACCCAGTACTTC.

The sample holds one count of this clone. The chain is built from TRBV6-5 and TRBJ2-5; TRBD1 might be the D (8 bases). Trimming took off 6 bases at V and 7 bases at J, with 18 bases between the two ends. The CDR3 totals 14 residues. In germline, CDR1 is MNHEY, CDR2 SVGAGI. Here the CDR3 DNA reads TGTGCCAGCAGCCGTAACAGGGGGGGAGGGACCCAGTACTTC. Its translation is CASSRNRGGGTQYF.

This sequence joins TRBV27 and TRBJ2-3, with D uncertain. This CDR3 comprises 16 residues. The germline gives CDR1 MNHEY, CDR2 SMNVEV (reference sequence). Trimming took 2 bases from V and 3 from J, leaving 15 bases between them. The CDR3 loop reads CASSLEASLGTDTQYF. The CDR3 bases are TGTGCCAGCAGTTTAGAGGCCAGTTTGGGAACAGATACGCAGTATTTT.